This T cell receptor (beta chain) was identified during a study of blood T cell repertoires in COVID-19. Study as a whole: There were acute and convalescent COVID-19 samples, and they came from the United States, Italy and Spain. The cDNA or gDNA used as material had been derived from T cells, B-cell-depleted T cells, or PBMCs.

Per the original data handling: The assay estimated nucleated cells by amplifying reference gene primers. The repertoire was sequenced with immunoSEQ multiplex PCR; TCRdb's copy has only in-frame clones and lacks some. V, J and clone size are taken as reported in that table, and D and trimming were inferred from the DNA itself. Altogether over 250,000 clones are present, roughly 90% being singletons, with the ten largest covering about 2.2%. This CDR3 has 14 residues. The germline CDR1 and CDR2 sequences are SGHNT and YENEEA. V dropped 5 bases and J dropped 5 bases, with 16 bases sitting between them.

Sequencing used peripheral blood. The source of this sequence is a woman in her thirties with COVID-19, enrolled during active disease. The V call is TRBV11-3, the J call TRBJ2-7; D possibly corresponds to TRBD2 (6 bases). CDR3 sequence (DNA): TGTGCCAGCAGCCTCGGGAGTAGTTCGGACGAGCAGTACTTC. It codes for CASSLGSSSDEQYF.